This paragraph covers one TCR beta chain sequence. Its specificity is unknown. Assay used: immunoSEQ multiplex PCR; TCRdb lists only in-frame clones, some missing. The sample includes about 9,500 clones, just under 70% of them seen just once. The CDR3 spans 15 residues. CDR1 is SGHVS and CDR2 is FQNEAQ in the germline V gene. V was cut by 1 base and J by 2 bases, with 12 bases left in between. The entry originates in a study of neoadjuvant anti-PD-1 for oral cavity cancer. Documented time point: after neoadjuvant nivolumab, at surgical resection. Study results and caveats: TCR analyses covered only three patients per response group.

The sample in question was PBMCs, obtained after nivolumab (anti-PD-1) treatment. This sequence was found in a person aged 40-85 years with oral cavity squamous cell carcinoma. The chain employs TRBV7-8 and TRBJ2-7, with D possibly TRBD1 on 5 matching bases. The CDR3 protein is CASSLVGEGAYEQYF. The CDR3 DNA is TGTGCCAGCAGCTTAGTGGGCGAAGGGGCCTACGAGCAGTACTTC.